This TCR beta chain was observed in a study of cytotoxic CD8 clonotypes in ibrutinib-treated CLL. Overall study findings and caveats: At progression, clonality fell back toward baseline after rising at ibrutinib response.

Sequencing used immunoSEQ multiplex PCR; TCRdb keeps in-frame clones, though not all of them. The repertoire consists of 90,000 to 100,000 clones, with around 80% occurring once and the leading ten covering about 34%. About this clone itself: Its matching antigen is unknown.

CDR3 length equals 18 residues. Trimming shortened V by 7 bases and J by 0 bases, and 22 bases separated the two germline ends. Germline V gene sequence: CDR1 LNHDA, CDR2 SQIVND (reference sequence). Specimen: PBMCs, collected after 12 months of ibrutinib treatment. The sequence came from a human donor with chronic lymphocytic leukemia. The chain has TRBV19 and TRBJ1-5; a weak D match, TRBD1 (5 bases). The CDR3 nucleotides read TGTGCCAGTACCGGCAAGAGACAGTCCCCTTATAGCAATCAGCCCCAGCATTTT. It yields the protein CASTGKRQSPYSNQPQHF.